Each of the 15 T cell receptor beta chains below was sequenced from the same sample in a study of blood T cell repertoires in COVID-19. This table comes from immunoSEQ multiplex PCR, and its TCRdb copy is limited to in-frame clones, with some not included. The sample lists some 510,000 clones; roughly 90% were seen once. The sequenced sample was PBMCs or T cells enriched from blood (not recorded which). Source of these receptors: a middle-aged woman who had recovered from COVID-19.

This rearrangement joins TRBV27 to TRBJ1-2, with TRBD1 matching 7 bases. With 6 bases clipped from V and 7 bases from J, the junction kept 17 bases outside the gene matches. CDR1 MNHEY and CDR2 SMNVEV come from the germline V gene (reference sequence). The CDR3 extends over 16 amino acids. The CDR3 nucleotides are TGTGCCAGCAGCCCCGGGACAGCTTCAAGGTCGAGTGGCTACACCTTC. It yields the protein CASSPGTASRSSGYTF.

This clone has just a few counts. This sequence joins TRBV6-4 and TRBJ2-1; 11 bases align to TRBD2. V shed 0 bases, J shed 5 bases, and the junction held 0 bases outside the gene matches. This CDR3 is built from 15 residues. Germline assignment: CDR1 MRHNA and CDR2 SNTAGT. CDR3 amino acids: CASSDSTSGNNEQFF. In nucleotides, the CDR3 is TGTGCCAGCAGTGACTCGACTAGCGGGAACAATGAGCAGTTCTTC.

The chain joins TRBV6-5 to TRBJ2-7, with TRBD1 identical over 7 bases. CDR1 is MNHEY and CDR2 is SVGAGI in the germline V gene. There are 13 residues in the CDR3. With V trimmed by 5 bases and J by 3 bases, 4 bases remained unmatched. CDR3 sequence: CASSPTGDYEQYF. In nucleotides, the CDR3 is TGTGCCAGCAGTCCAACAGGGGACTACGAGCAGTACTTC.

This chain connects TRBV6-2 or TRBV6-3 to TRBJ2-2; 7 bases line up with TRBD1. V dropped 4 bases and J dropped 4; count of bases not matched to a gene: 6. Germline V gene data show CDR1 as MNHEY and CDR2 as SVGEGT. The CDR3 sequence is 15 residues long. CDR3 sequence (DNA): TGTGCCAGCAGTTCCTACAGGGGAAGCACCGGGGAGCTGTTTTTT. Encoded protein: CASSSYRGSTGELFF.

The rearrangement joins TRBV24-1 to TRBJ1-2, with D perhaps TRBD1 (6 bases). V lost 4 bases to trimming and J lost 0 bases, with 11 bases between them. The germline gives CDR1 KGHDR, CDR2 SFDVKD. The CDR3 sequence is 15 residues long. In DNA form, the CDR3 reads TGTGCCACCAGTGACCCCAGGGGATCTAACTATGGCTACACCTTC. Translation: CATSDPRGSNYGYTF.

The rearrangement links TRBV9 to TRBJ2-1; TRBD2 agrees at 8 bases. The V gene end was trimmed by 4 bases and the J gene end by 1 base; junction bases not matched to a gene: 4. Germline V gene lookup returns CDR1 SGDLS and CDR2 YYNGEE. CDR3 length: 15 residues. In DNA form, the CDR3 reads TGTGCCAGCAGCCCAAGCGGGAGATCCTACAATGAGCAGTTCTTC. Its protein is CASSPSGRSYNEQFF.

This clone was observed a single time. The V gene is TRBV5-3, the J gene TRBJ2-1, with unresolved D. TRBV5-3 is flagged as an ORF with uncertain function. The CDR3 is 19 amino acids. V dropped 2 bases and J dropped 1 base, with 22 bases sitting between them. The chain's CDR3 is CARSFKAPLPSESYNEQFF. The CDR3 DNA sequence: TGTGCCAGAAGCTTTAAGGCCCCCCTCCCTAGTGAGTCCTACAATGAGCAGTTCTTC.

This clone was counted a few times. The J gene is TRBJ2-3, the V gene TRBV12-3 or TRBV12-4; D unclear. CDR3 length: 11 residues. V was cut by 7 bases and J by 2 bases, with 4 bases left in between. The DNA of the CDR3 is TGTGCCAGCACCCTCACAGATACGCAGTATTTT. This gives the protein CASTLTDTQYF.

The chain employs TRBV4-3 and TRBJ1-6; TRBD1 is a possible D gene (5 bases). The CDR3 consists of 15 residues. Deletions cut 9 bases from V and 4 bases from J, with 16 bases between. The germline CDR1 and CDR2 sequences are LGHNA and YSLEER. Here the CDR3 DNA reads TGCGCCAGAAACAAAACGACAGAGTATAATTCACCCCTCCACTTT. Translating it yields CARNKTTEYNSPLHF.

The chain couples TRBV5-1 to TRBJ1-4; 9 positions agree with TRBD1. Trimming at V came to 2 bases and at J to 3 bases, leaving 14 bases not matched to a gene. Germline V gene lookup returns CDR1 SGHRS and CDR2 YFSETQ. This CDR3 has 19 residues. The CDR3 sequence is CASSFALTGGRAANEKLFF. The CDR3 nucleotides read TGCGCCAGCAGCTTCGCCCTGACAGGGGGGAGGGCAGCTAATGAAAAACTGTTTTTT. Variable domain in full (rest from reference TRBV5-1 and TRBJ1-4): KAGVTQTPRYLIKTRGQQVTLSCSPISGHRSVSWYQQTPGQGLQFLFEYFSETQRNKGNFPGRFSGRQFSNSRSEMNVSTLELGDSALYLCASSFALTGGRAANEKLFFGSGTQLSVL.

The chain recombines TRBV28 with TRBJ2-3; a possible D gene is TRBD2 (6 bases). This CDR3 is built from 14 residues. V was pared by 5 bases and J by 1 base, with 10 bases between. CDR1 MDHEN and CDR2 SYDVKM come from the germline V gene. The CDR3 is CASSREIGTDTQYF. CDR3 bases: TGTGCCAGCAGTCGGGAGATTGGCACAGATACGCAGTATTTT.

This chain connects TRBV4-3 to TRBJ2-2, with 13 bases aligning to TRBD2. Per the germline V gene, CDR1 is LGHNA and CDR2 is YSLEER. With 4 bases clipped from V and 5 bases from J, the junction kept 1 base outside the gene matches. The CDR3 covers 15 residues. Here the CDR3 reads CASSPGLAGTGELFF. CDR3 DNA sequence: TGCGCCAGCAGCCCGGGACTAGCGGGAACCGGGGAGCTGTTTTTT.

Of note for this clone: It may be a read error: a sequence one base away is much more abundant. The chain carries TRBV5-8 and TRBJ1-1; D not certain. Looked up from germline, CDR1 is SGHTS and CDR2 is YDEGEE. Trimming shortened V by 1 base and J by 0 bases, and 4 bases separated the two germline ends. The CDR3 consists of 13 residues. The chain's CDR3 is CASSLPVNTEAFF. CDR3 DNA: TGTGCCAGCAGCTTGCCCGTGAACACTGAAGCTTTCTTT.

The table lists this clone with a count of one. The chain carries TRBV18 and TRBJ2-7, with 7 bases identical to TRBD2. This CDR3 has 17 residues. The V segment lost 3 bases and the J segment 2 bases; nucleotides outside the gene matches: 13. CDR1 is KGHSH, CDR2 LQKENI, per germline. The CDR3 is CASSPQSSGARTYEQYF. The CDR3 nucleotides are TGTGCCAGCTCACCCCAATCTAGCGGAGCTAGGACCTACGAGCAGTACTTC.

The gene calls are TRBV3-1 (or the pseudogene TRBV3-2) and TRBJ2-3; TRBD2 aligns across 8 bases. The germline CDR1 and CDR2 sequences are LGHDT and YNNKEL (reference sequence). V dropped 1 base and J dropped 3; count of bases not matched to a gene: 6. The CDR3 is 16 amino acids. The CDR3 loop reads CASSQVQRERTDTQYF. The CDR3, as DNA: TGTGCCAGCAGCCAAGTACAGCGGGAGAGGACAGATACGCAGTATTTT.